Presented here are 14 T cell receptor beta chains from one specimen sequenced in a study of a mutant IDH1 vaccine in newly diagnosed glioma (dated by TCRdb to the early 2020s). Their cognate antigens are unknown. Receptor libraries were prepared by the immunoSEQ multiplex PCR assay. TCRdb's version of the immuneACCESS table is confined to in-frame rearrangements and falls short of the full clone set. An unresolved V gene accounts for under half of the shortfall where checked; the remainder is of unknown origin. This sample lists roughly 50,000 clones; about 81% were detected once. The ten largest clonotypes hold around 8.4% of the sample. The time point label for this specimen denotes: week 23, last vaccination. A 20-mer mutant IDH1 peptide at 300 micrograms in Montanide made up each vaccine dose, which was injected subcutaneously together with topical imiquimod. The sample consisted of PBMCs, taken from a glioma patient whose treatment included an IDH1 peptide vaccine. These receptors were obtained from a woman aged 40 to 50 with glioma. Some clones in this sample may be carry-over from other donors' samples.

The chain couples TRBV19 to TRBJ1-2; TRBD1 aligns across 10 bases. Trimming took 9 bases from V and 4 from J; bases not matched to a gene: 8. The CDR3 extends over 14 amino acids. CDR1 and CDR2 (germline): LNHDA, SQIVND (reference sequence). CDR3 coding DNA: TGTGCCAGCAGAGGACAGGGGGAAGTCTATGGCTACACCTTC. It yields the protein CASRGQGEVYGYTF.

This clone was observed a few times. The gene calls are TRBV30 and TRBJ2-2; D gene uncertain. The CDR3 extends over 12 amino acids. V was shortened by 4 bases and J by 4 bases, with 7 bases between the two germline ends. CDR1 and CDR2 (germline): GTSNPN, SVGIG (reference sequence). The CDR3: CAWNEITGELFF. In DNA, the CDR3 is TGTGCCTGGAACGAAATCACCGGGGAGCTGTTTTTT.

V and J are TRBV18 and TRBJ1-4; 7 positions match TRBD1. Trimming removed 3 bases from V and 8 bases from J; junction bases left unmatched: 12. The germline gives CDR1 KGHSH, CDR2 LQKENI. This CDR3 spans 16 amino acids. The CDR3 reads CASSPGQPGAGEKLFF. CDR3 in DNA: TGTGCCAGCTCACCGGGACAGCCCGGGGCGGGGGAAAAACTGTTTTTT.

This clone has only a few counts. The genes are TRBV19 and TRBJ2-2, with D possibly matching TRBD2 (5 bases). V shed 3 bases and J shed 5 bases, with 7 bases lying between them. The CDR3 is made up of 13 amino acids. The germline gives CDR1 LNHDA, CDR2 SQIVND (reference sequence). CDR3 sequence: CASSIPGTGELFF. In DNA form, the CDR3 reads TGTGCCAGTAGTATCCCGGGGACCGGGGAGCTGTTTTTT.

The chain's CDR3 is CASSSKASGNSPLHF. CDR3 coding DNA: TGCGCCAGCAGCTCGAAAGCATCGGGGAATTCACCCCTCCACTTT. The rearrangement joins TRBV5-1 to TRBJ1-6, with D unclear. The CDR3 length is 15 residues. CDR1 is SGHRS, CDR2 YFSETQ, per germline. Trimming took off 3 bases at V and 7 bases at J, with 14 bases between the two ends.

The genes are TRBV9 and TRBJ2-1; D is unresolved. V was trimmed by 3 bases and J by 6 bases, leaving 25 bases between them. Per germline, CDR1 SGDLS and CDR2 YYNGEE. The length of the CDR3 is 18 residues. The CDR3 loop reads CASSAPREGQARANEQFF. DNA for the CDR3: TGTGCCAGCAGCGCCCCTCGCGAAGGGCAGGCCCGCGCCAATGAGCAGTTCTTC.

The chain couples TRBV5-1 to TRBJ1-5; 8 nucleotides agree with TRBD1. The CDR3 consists of 18 residues. Germline V gene lookup returns CDR1 SGHRS and CDR2 YFSETQ. Trimming removed 0 bases from V and 2 bases from J; junction bases left unmatched: 10. The CDR3 coding sequence is TGCGCCAGCAGCTTGGGCGGGACAGGCCCCTCGGGCAATCAGCCCCAGCATTTT. The encoded protein is CASSLGGTGPSGNQPQHF.

The J gene is TRBJ2-3, the V gene TRBV5-5; D uncertain. V was cut by 0 bases and J by 1 base, with 6 bases left in between. The germline CDR1 and CDR2 sequences are SGHKS and YYEKEE (reference sequence). This CDR3 has 14 residues. CDR3 in amino acids: CASSLDQGTDTQYF. The CDR3 nucleotides are TGTGCCAGCAGCTTGGACCAGGGCACAGATACGCAGTATTTT.

This sequence joins TRBV5-1 and TRBJ1-5; 8 nucleotides match TRBD1. This CDR3 contains 14 residues. J gave up 1 base and V 4 bases, and 1 base lay outside the gene matches. In germline, CDR1 is SGHRS, CDR2 YFSETQ. The CDR3 sequence is CASSQGASNQPQHF. CDR3 DNA: TGCGCCAGCAGCCAGGGGGCGAGCAATCAGCCCCAGCATTTT.

This clone was picked up a small number of times. Additional DNA sequences in this sample encode the identical CDR3. The chain combines TRBV19 with TRBJ1-2; 9 nucleotides align to TRBD1. CDR1 LNHDA and CDR2 SQIVND come from the germline V gene (reference sequence). Germline trimming cut 6 bases from V and 6 bases from J; bases unmatched to any gene: 5. This CDR3 contains 13 residues. CDR3: CASSRGQGNGYTF. The CDR3 nucleotides read TGTGCCAGTAGCCGGGGACAGGGCAATGGCTACACCTTC.

The V call is TRBV7-9, the J call TRBJ1-2; maybe TRBD1 (6 bases). The CDR3 runs to 15 residues. V lost 5 bases and J 4 bases, leaving 17 bases between the germline ends. Germline CDR1 and CDR2: SEHNR and FQNEAQ (reference sequence). The CDR3 nucleotides are TGTGCCAGCAGCAAAGGGGCCCTCAGGGGCTATGGCTACACCTTC. Translating gives CASSKGALRGYGYTF.

The V and J genes are TRBV27 and TRBJ1-3, with 10 bases identical to TRBD1. With 5 bases clipped from V and 3 bases from J, the junction kept 4 bases outside the gene matches. This CDR3 is built from 15 residues. CDR1 MNHEY and CDR2 SMNVEV come from the germline V gene (reference sequence). In nucleotides, the CDR3 is TGTGCCAGCAGTCCCGGGACAGGGGTTGGAAACACCATATATTTT. Its protein product is CASSPGTGVGNTIYF.

This chain links TRBV7-9 with TRBJ1-5; the match to TRBD1 covers 10 bases. Trimming took 3 bases from V and 2 from J; bases not matched to a gene: 7. The CDR3 has 17 amino acids. The germline V gene encodes CDR1 SEHNR and CDR2 FQNEAQ (reference sequence). The CDR3 nucleotides read TGTGCCAGCAGCTTGGGAACCGGGACAGGGGGCAATCAGCCCCAGCATTTT. Protein: CASSLGTGTGGNQPQHF. Supplemented by reference TRBV7-9 and TRBJ1-5, the full variable domain reads DTGVSQNPRHKITKRGQNVTFRCDPISEHNRLYWYRQTLGQGPEFLTYFQNEAQLEKSRLLSDRFSAERPKGSFSTLEIQRTEQGDSAMYLCASSLGTGTGGNQPQHFGDGTRLSIL.

The chain is built from TRBV6-1 and TRBJ2-7; D remains unclear. V was shortened by 4 bases and J by 2 bases, with 6 bases between the two germline ends. Germline loops: CDR1 MNHNS, CDR2 SASEGT. This CDR3 is built from 12 residues. CDR3 coding DNA: TGTGCCAGCAGTGTAAGTGCCTACGAGCAGTACTTC. Translated: CASSVSAYEQYF.